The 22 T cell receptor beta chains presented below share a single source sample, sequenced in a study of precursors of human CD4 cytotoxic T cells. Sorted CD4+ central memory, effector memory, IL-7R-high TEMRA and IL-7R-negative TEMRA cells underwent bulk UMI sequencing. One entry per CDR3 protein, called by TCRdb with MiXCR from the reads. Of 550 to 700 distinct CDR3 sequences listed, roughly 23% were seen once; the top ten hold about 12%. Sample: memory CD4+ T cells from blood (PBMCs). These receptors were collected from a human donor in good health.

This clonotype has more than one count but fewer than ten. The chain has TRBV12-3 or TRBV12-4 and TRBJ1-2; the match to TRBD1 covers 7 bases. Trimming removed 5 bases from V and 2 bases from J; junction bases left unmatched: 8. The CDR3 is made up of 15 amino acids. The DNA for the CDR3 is TGTGCCAGCAGTCTCCGGGGAGGGGGCAACTATGGCTACACCTTC. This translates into CASSLRGGGNYGYTF.

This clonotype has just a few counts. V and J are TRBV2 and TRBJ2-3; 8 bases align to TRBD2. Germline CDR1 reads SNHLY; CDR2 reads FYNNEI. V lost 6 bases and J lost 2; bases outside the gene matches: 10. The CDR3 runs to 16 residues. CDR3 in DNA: TGTGCCAGCAGACGGGGGGGGACACGCCTCACAGATACGCAGTATTTT. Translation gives CASRRGGTRLTDTQYF.

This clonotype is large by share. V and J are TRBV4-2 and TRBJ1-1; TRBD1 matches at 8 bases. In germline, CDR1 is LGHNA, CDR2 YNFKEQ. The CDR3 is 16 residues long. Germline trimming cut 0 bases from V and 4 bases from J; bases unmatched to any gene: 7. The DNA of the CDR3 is TGTGCCAGCAGCCAAGAGCCGGACAGGGTATCCACTGAAGCTTTCTTT. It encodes CASSQEPDRVSTEAFF.

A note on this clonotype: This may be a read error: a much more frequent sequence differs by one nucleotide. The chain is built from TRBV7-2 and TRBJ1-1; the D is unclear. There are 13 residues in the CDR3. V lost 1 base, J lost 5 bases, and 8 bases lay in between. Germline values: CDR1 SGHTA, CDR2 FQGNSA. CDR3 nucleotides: TGTGCCAGCAGCTTAGTACTGGAGACTGAAGCTTTCTTT. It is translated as CASSLVLETEAFF.

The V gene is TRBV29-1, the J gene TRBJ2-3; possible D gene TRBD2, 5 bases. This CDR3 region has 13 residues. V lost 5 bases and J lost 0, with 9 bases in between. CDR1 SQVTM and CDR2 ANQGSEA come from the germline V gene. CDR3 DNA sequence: TGCAGCGTTCTTGGACTCAGCACAGATACGCAGTATTTT. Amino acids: CSVLGLSTDTQYF.

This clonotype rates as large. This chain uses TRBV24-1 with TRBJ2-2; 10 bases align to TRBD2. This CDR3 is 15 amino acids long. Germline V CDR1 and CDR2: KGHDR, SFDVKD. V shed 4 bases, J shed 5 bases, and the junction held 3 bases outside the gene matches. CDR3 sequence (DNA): TGTGCCACCAGTGACCCAGCGGGGGGGACCGGGGAGCTGTTTTTT. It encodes CATSDPAGGTGELFF.

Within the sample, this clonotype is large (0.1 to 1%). CDR3 region: CSARGGTYEQYF. CDR3 DNA sequence: TGCAGTGCTAGGGGTGGAACCTACGAGCAGTACTTC. The chain combines TRBV20-1 with TRBJ2-7; D remains ambiguous. CDR1 and CDR2 (germline): DFQATT, SNEGSKA (reference sequence). Trimming shortened V by 3 bases and J by 2 bases, and 8 bases separated the two germline ends. The CDR3 contains 12 residues.

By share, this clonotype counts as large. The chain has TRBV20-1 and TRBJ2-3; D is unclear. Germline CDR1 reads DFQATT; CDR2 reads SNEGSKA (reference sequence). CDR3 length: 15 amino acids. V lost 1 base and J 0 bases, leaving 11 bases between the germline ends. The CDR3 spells CSARGSAPSTDTQYF. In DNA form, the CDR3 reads TGCAGTGCTAGAGGCTCGGCACCTAGCACAGATACGCAGTATTTT.

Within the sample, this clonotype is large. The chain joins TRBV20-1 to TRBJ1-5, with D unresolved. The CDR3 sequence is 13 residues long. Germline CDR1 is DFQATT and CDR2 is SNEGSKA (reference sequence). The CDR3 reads CSAVESPNQPQHF. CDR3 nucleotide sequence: TGCAGCGCAGTGGAGAGCCCCAATCAGCCCCAGCATTTT.

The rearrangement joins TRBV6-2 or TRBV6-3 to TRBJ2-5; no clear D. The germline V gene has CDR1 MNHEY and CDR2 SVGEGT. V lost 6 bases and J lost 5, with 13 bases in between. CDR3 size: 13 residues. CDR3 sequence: CASRNLGRETQYF. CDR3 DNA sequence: TGTGCCAGCAGAAACCTAGGGCGGGAGACCCAGTACTTC.

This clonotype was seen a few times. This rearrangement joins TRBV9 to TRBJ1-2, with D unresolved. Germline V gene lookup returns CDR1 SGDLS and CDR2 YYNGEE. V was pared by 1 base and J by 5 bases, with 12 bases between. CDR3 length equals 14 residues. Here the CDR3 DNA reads TGTGCCAGCAGCGTACTCGGGAACCCTTATGGCTACACCTTC. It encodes CASSVLGNPYGYTF.

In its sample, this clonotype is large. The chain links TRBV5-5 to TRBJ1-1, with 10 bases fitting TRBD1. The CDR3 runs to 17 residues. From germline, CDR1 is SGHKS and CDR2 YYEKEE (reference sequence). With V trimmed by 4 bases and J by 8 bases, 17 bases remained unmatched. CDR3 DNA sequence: TGTGCCAGCAGCCGGGATGGGACAGGGGCTCTTAGGGACGAAGCTTTCTTT. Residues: CASSRDGTGALRDEAFF.

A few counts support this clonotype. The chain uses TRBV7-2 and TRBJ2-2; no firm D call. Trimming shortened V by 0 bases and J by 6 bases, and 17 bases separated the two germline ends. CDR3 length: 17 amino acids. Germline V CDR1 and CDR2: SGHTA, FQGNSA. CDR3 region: CASSLAMGKFDPGELFF. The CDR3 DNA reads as TGTGCCAGCAGCTTAGCGATGGGGAAATTTGATCCCGGGGAGCTGTTTTTT.

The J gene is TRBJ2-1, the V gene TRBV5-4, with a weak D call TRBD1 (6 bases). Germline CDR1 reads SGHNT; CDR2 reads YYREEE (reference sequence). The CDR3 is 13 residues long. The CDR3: CVEEDRFYNEQFF. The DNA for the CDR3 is TGTGTCGAAGAGGACAGATTCTACAATGAGCAGTTCTTC.

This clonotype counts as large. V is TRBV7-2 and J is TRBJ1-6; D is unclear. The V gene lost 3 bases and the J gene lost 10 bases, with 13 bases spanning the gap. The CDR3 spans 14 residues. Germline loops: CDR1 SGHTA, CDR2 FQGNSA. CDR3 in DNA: TGTGCCAGCAGCTTGCCCTCTTTAGGGTCACCCCTCCACTTT. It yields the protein CASSLPSLGSPLHF.

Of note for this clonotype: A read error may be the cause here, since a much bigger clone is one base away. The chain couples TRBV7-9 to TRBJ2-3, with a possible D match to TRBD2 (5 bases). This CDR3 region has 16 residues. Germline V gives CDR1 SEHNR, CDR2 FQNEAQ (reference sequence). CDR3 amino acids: CASSSRVASSTDTRYF. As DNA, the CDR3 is TGTGCCAGCAGCTCCCGGGTAGCCTCTAGCACAGATACGCGGTATTTT.

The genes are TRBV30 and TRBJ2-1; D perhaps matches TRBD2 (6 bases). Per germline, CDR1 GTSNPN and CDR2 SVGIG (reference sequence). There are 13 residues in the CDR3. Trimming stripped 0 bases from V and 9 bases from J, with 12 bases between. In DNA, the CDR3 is TGTGCCTGGAGTGTTGTTCGGCGGGGTGAGCAGTTCTTC. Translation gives CAWSVVRRGEQFF.

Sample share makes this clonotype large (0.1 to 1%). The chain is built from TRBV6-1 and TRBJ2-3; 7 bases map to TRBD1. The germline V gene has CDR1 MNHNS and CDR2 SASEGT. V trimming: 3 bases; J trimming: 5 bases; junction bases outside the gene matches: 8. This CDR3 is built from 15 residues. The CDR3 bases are TGTGCCAGCAGTGAGTCCACAGGGGATAGAGATACGCAGTATTTT. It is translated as CASSESTGDRDTQYF.

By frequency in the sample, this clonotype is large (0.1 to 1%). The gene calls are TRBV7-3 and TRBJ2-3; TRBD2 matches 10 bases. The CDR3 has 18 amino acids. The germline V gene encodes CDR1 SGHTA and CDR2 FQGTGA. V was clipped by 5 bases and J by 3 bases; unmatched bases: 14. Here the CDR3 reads CASSRGTRASGRTDTQYF. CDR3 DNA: TGTGCCAGCAGCCGAGGTACAAGGGCTAGCGGGAGAACAGATACGCAGTATTTT.

This CDR3 is CASSAGTVYEQYF. DNA of the CDR3: TGCGCCAGCAGCGCCGGGACAGTCTACGAGCAGTACTTC. The chain couples TRBV10-1 to TRBJ2-7, with 7 bases lining up with TRBD1. CDR1 WNHNN and CDR2 SYGVQD come from the germline V gene (reference sequence). CDR3 size: 13 residues. The V and J ends lost 6 bases and 3 bases, in that order; junction bases with no gene match: 5.

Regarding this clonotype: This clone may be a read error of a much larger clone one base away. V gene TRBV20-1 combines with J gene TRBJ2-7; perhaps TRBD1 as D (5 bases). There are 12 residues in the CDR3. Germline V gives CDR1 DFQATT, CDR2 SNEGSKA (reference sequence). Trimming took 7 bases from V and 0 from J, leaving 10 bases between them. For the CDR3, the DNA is TGCAGTGGGGGCCCGAGCTCCTACGAGCAGTACTTC. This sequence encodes CSGGPSSYEQYF.

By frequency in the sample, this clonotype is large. In nucleotides, the CDR3 is TGTGCCAGCAGTTACCCACAGGGTGAATCAGACAATGAGCAGTTCTTC. This gives the protein CASSYPQGESDNEQFF. The genes are TRBV6-5 and TRBJ2-1; tentative D call: TRBD1 (6 bases). Looked up from germline, CDR1 is MNHEY and CDR2 is SVGAGI. V lost 2 bases and J lost 5, with 16 bases in between. CDR3 length equals 16 residues.